The rows below give T cell receptor beta chains drawn from one sample of a study of shared clonotypes between healthy human individuals. Data came from immunoSEQ multiplex PCR; TCRdb stores just in-frame clones and leaves some out. The sample has 1.6 million or so clones, 98% seen once. Material for sequencing was naive CD4+ T cells sorted from blood. The source of these receptors is a man aged 25 to 45 in good health. Both conserved end residues are part of each CDR3. A D gene is named only where the DNA matches it firmly. Where a row states a size, it is once, few, many or the class of an expanded clone; other rows omit it.

V gene	D gene	clone size	J gene	CDR3 DNA	CDR3 protein
TRBV15	TRBD2	-	TRBJ2-3	TGTGCCACCAGCAGAGAGGGAGCGGGACTCTCGGTCACGCAGTATTTT	CATSREGAGLSVTQYF
TRBV7-6	-	-	TRBJ1-2	TGTGCCAGCAGCCCAACAGGAACCAACTATGGCTACACCTTC	CASSPTGTNYGYTF
TRBV9	-	-	TRBJ1-2	TGTGCCAGCAGCGTCTCCTACAGCTATGGCTACACCTTC	CASSVSYSYGYTF
TRBV18	TRBD1	-	TRBJ1-2	TGTGCCAGCTCACTCATGTCGGACAGGGGGATTGGTGGCTACACCTTC	CASSLMSDRGIGGYTF
TRBV18	-	once	TRBJ2-7	TGTGCCAGCTCACGAACGACAGCCCGCTCCTACGAGCAGTACTTC	CASSRTTARSYEQYF
TRBV30	-	-	TRBJ1-2	TGTGCCTGGAGTGAAACATATGGCTACACCTTC	CAWSETYGYTF
TRBV29-1	-	-	TRBJ2-7	TGCAGCGTGAGCTGGTCCTACGAGCAGTACTTC	CSVSWSYEQYF
TRBV18	-	-	TRBJ2-7	TGTGCCAGCTCACCACCAGGGGCCTCCTACGAGCAGTACTTC	CASSPPGASYEQYF
TRBV28	-	-	TRBJ1-5	TGTGCCAGCAGTTTGAAGGGGGTTCTGGAGCCCCAGCATTTT	CASSLKGVLEPQHF
TRBV6-1	-	-	TRBJ2-7	TGTGCCAGCAGTGAAGCGCTTTCTCCGACTACCTACGAGCAGTACTTC	CASSEALSPTTYEQYF
TRBV20-1	-	-	TRBJ2-1	TGCAGTGCCAACAGGAATGAGCAGTTCTTC	CSANRNEQFF
TRBV9	TRBD2	-	TRBJ2-1	TGTGCCAGCAGCCCTCGACTAGCGGGAGGCCCCGGGGATGAGCAGTTCTTC	CASSPRLAGGPGDEQFF
TRBV5-4	-	-	TRBJ2-7	TGTGCCAGCAGCTTTTTATCAGGGCCTCCCTACGAGCAGTACTTC	CASSFLSGPPYEQYF
TRBV5-6	-	-	TRBJ2-2	TGTGCCAGCAGCATGGCCGTTGGGGAGCTGTTTTTT	CASSMAVGELFF
TRBV18	-	-	TRBJ1-4	TGTGCCAGCTCACCGGAAGGCAGGGAAAATGAAAAACTGTTTTTT	CASSPEGRENEKLFF
TRBV30	-	-	TRBJ2-3	TGTGCCTGGAGTAGGGACCGCGACACAGATACGCAGTATTTT	CAWSRDRDTDTQYF
TRBV7-3	-	few	TRBJ1-1	TGTGCCAGCAGCTTAAACAGGAACACTGAAGCTTTCTTT	CASSLNRNTEAFF
TRBV29-1	-	-	TRBJ2-1	TGCAGCGTCCGCAAGGTAGGAATGGTTCTCGAGCAGTTCTTC	CSVRKVGMVLEQFF
TRBV11-3	-	-	TRBJ2-5	TGTGCCAGCAGCTTAAATAGCGCCACCGGGGAGACCCAGTACTTC	CASSLNSATGETQYF
TRBV6-1	-	-	TRBJ2-7	TGTGCCAGCAGTGTTTCAGGGGCCCCCTACGAGCAGTACTTC	CASSVSGAPYEQYF
TRBV5-1	TRBD1	-	TRBJ2-7	TGCGCCAGCAGAGCACAGGGGATTACCTACGAGCAGTACTTC	CASRAQGITYEQYF
TRBV2	-	-	TRBJ2-1	TGTGCCAGCGACGTATACAATGAGCAGTTCTTC	CASDVYNEQFF
TRBV6-5	-	-	TRBJ2-1	TGTGCCAGCAGTTATAATTCCAGAGGCTCGGGACCCTCGATCTTC	CASSYNSRGSGPSIF
TRBV25-1	-	-	TRBJ1-2	TGTGCCAGCAGCCCCAATTTGGGTTATGGCTACACCTTC	CASSPNLGYGYTF
TRBV5-6	TRBD2	-	TRBJ2-1	TGTGCCAGCAGCTTGGCGTTAGCGGGAGGGTCATACAATGAGCAGTTCTTC	CASSLALAGGSYNEQFF
TRBV30	-	-	TRBJ2-1	TGTGCCACGGACAGTTACAATGAGCAGTTCTTC	CATDSYNEQFF
TRBV6-6	TRBD1	once	TRBJ2-7	TGTGCCAGCAGTTACCTCGAACCGGGACAGGGCTACGAGCAGTACTTC	CASSYLEPGQGYEQYF
TRBV28	-	-	TRBJ1-5	TGTGCCAGCAGTTTAAGGGGGGGGAGCAATCAGCCCCAGCATTTT	CASSLRGGSNQPQHF
TRBV13	TRBD1	-	TRBJ2-7	TGTGCCAGCAGCTTAGGCTCCGGGACAGGGGGCTACGAGCAGTACTTC	CASSLGSGTGGYEQYF
TRBV9	-	-	TRBJ2-2	TGTGCCAGCAGCGTAGTTGGACTTGGGGAGCTGTTTTTT	CASSVVGLGELFF
TRBV4-3	-	-	TRBJ2-7	TGCGCCAGCAGCCAAGCCTTGACCTCCTACGAGCAGTACTTC	CASSQALTSYEQYF
TRBV18	-	-	TRBJ1-2	TGTGCCAGCTCACCACCGGTCATATCTAACTATGGCTACACCTTC	CASSPPVISNYGYTF
TRBV9	-	-	TRBJ2-4	TGTGCCAGCAGCGTAGGGACCGACGTTGGACTACTCAAAAACATTCAGTACTTC	CASSVGTDVGLLKNIQYF
TRBV9	TRBD2	once	TRBJ2-3	TGTGCCAGCAGCGTAGCTACCCTCGCGCCAAGAGCGGGAGGGCAGAGAGATACGCAGTATTTT	CASSVATLAPRAGGQRDTQYF
TRBV11-2	TRBD1	-	TRBJ1-2	TGTGCCAGCAGCTTAGATCCCGGGACAGGGAGATATGGCTACACCTTC	CASSLDPGTGRYGYTF
TRBV6-1	-	once	TRBJ1-5	TGTGCCAGCACACGGACAGCCGCCAATCAGCCCCAGCATTTT	CASTRTAANQPQHF
TRBV6-4	-	-	TRBJ2-1	TGTGCCAGCAGTGACCCGCGTGGCGAGCAGTTCTTC	CASSDPRGEQFF
TRBV7-8	-	-	TRBJ1-5	TGTGCCAGCACCACGGGACATTATAGCAATCAGCCCCAGCATTTT	CASTTGHYSNQPQHF
TRBV7-3	TRBD1	-	TRBJ2-1	TGTGCCAGCAGCTCCCCCGGGACAGGGTCCTACAATGAGCAGTTCTTC	CASSSPGTGSYNEQFF
TRBV6-1	TRBD1	-	TRBJ2-3	TGTGCCAGCAGTGACGGGACAGACTTCCTTAGCACAGATACGCAGTATTTT	CASSDGTDFLSTDTQYF
TRBV7-9	TRBD1	-	TRBJ2-2	TGTGCCAGCAGCCAAAGACAGGGCGTCGGGGAGCTGTTTTTT	CASSQRQGVGELFF
TRBV6-6	TRBD1	once	TRBJ2-2	TGTGCCAGCAGTAGGACAGGCAGTACCGGGGAGCTGTTTTTT	CASSRTGSTGELFF